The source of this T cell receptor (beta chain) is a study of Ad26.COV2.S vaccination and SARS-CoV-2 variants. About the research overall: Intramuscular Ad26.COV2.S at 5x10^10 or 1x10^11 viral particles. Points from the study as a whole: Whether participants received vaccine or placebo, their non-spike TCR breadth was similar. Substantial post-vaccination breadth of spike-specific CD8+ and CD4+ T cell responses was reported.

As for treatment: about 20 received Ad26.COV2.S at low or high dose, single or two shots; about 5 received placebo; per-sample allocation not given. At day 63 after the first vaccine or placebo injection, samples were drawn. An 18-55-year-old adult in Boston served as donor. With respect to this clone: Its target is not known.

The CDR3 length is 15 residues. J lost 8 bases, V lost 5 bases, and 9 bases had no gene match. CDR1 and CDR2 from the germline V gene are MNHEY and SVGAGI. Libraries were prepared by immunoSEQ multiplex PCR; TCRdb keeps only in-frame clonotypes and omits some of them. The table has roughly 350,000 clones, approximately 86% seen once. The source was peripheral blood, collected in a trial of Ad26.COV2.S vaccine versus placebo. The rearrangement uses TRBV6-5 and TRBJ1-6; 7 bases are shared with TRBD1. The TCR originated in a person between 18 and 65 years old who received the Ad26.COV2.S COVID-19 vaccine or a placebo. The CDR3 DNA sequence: TGTGCCAGCAGTAACAACAGGGGTGGAGATTCACCCCTCCACTTT. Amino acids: CASSNNRGGDSPLHF.